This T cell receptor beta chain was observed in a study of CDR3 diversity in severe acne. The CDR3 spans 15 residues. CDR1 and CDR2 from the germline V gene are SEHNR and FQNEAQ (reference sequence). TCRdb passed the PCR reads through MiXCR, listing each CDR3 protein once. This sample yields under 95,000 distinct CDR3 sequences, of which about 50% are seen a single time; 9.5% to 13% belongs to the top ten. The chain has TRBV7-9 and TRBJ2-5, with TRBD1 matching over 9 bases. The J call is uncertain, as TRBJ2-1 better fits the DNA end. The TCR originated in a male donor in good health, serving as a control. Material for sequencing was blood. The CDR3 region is CASSSSQDRGNEQFF. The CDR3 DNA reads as TGTGCCAGCAGCTCCAGCCAGGACAGGGGCAATGAGCAGTTCTTC.